This T cell receptor (beta chain) is from a study of blood T cell repertoires in COVID-19. Overall study: T cells, B-cell-depleted T cells, or PBMCs provided the cDNA or gDNA that served as material.

Assay used: immunoSEQ multiplex PCR; TCRdb lists only in-frame clones, some missing. The sample yields about 160,000 clones, approximately 84% seen once. The trim removed 4 bases at V and 10 bases at J, leaving 13 bases unmatched. The CDR3 covers 15 residues. Germline V gene sequence: CDR1 SGHAT, CDR2 FQNNGV. Only one count was recorded for this clone. Enrolled through a virtual design, the participants were between roughly 18 and 95 years of age and came from about two dozen US areas. Cohort placement rested on clinical history that participants reported themselves. Sample: PBMCs or T cells enriched from blood (not recorded which). The rearrangement joins TRBV11-2 to TRBJ2-1, with 7 bases aligning to TRBD2. The clonotype comes from a woman between 40 and 50 years old with acute COVID-19. CDR3 nucleotides: TGTGCCAGCAGCTCTCTAGCGGCCCTGGAGGCGGAGCAGTTCTTC. It codes for CASSSLAALEAEQFF.